This T cell receptor beta chain is from a study of regulatory T cells in long-lasting Graves disease. Construction of TCR beta libraries relied on iRepertoire HTBI primers and on Arm-PCR targeting CDR3 regions. TCRdb called the multiplex PCR reads again in MiXCR, with one record for every CDR3 protein. The sample records about 470,000 distinct CDR3 sequences, about a sixth being singletons. This clonotype has just a few counts. No antigen is known for it. The study, taken as a whole, reports: The persistent group shared around 2,600 public clonotypes, more than the roughly 970 shared by new patients.

With 5 bases removed from V and 5 bases from J, the gap between germline ends came to 11 bases. The germline V gene encodes CDR1 KGHDR and CDR2 SFDVKD. The length of the CDR3 is 14 residues. The time point was: newly diagnosed GD, antithyroid drugs for less than 3 months. Extracted PBMC RNA gave rise to the TCR library. These same data were also listed under a study on T cells in Graves' hyperthyroidism and ophthalmopathy. That source adds: The study enrolled patients aged 18 to 65 with newly diagnosed hyperthyroidism of under 2 months' duration.

This TCR came from a man between 40 and 49 years old with Graves disease. Sample: peripheral blood mononuclear cells (PBMCs), taken at new diagnosis, from a patient treated with antithyroid drugs. The chain is built from TRBV24-1 and TRBJ2-2; D is undetermined. The CDR3 region has the DNA TGTGCCACCAGTGCCCCTTTCGGGACCGGGGAGCTGTTTTTT. Residues: CATSAPFGTGELFF.